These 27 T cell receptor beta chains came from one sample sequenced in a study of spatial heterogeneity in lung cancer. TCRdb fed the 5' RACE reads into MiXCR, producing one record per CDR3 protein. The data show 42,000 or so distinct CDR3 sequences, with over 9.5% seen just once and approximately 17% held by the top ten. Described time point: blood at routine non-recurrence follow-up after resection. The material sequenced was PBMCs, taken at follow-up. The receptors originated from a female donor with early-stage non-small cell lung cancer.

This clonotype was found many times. CDR3 DNA sequence: TGCGCCAGCAGCCAAGAAGACGGTTGGCAGTTCTTC. This sequence encodes CASSQEDGWQFF. This chain joins TRBV4-3 and TRBJ2-1; D is undetermined. The length of the CDR3 is 12 residues. The germline CDR1 and CDR2 sequences are LGHNA and YSLEER. Trimming removed 0 bases at V and 12 bases at J, with 9 bases between.

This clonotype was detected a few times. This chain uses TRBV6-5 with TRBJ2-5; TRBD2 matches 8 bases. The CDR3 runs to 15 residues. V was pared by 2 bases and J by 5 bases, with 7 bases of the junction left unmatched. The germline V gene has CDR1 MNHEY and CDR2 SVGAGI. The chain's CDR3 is CASSYQGLEQETQYF. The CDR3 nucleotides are TGTGCCAGCAGTTACCAGGGACTAGAACAGGAGACCCAGTACTTC.

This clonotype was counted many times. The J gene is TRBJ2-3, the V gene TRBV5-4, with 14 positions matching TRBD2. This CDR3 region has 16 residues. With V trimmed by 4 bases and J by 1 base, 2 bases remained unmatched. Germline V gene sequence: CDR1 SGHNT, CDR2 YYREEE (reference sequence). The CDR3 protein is CASSPGLAGGTDTQYF. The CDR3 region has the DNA TGTGCCAGCAGCCCGGGACTAGCGGGGGGCACAGATACGCAGTATTTT.

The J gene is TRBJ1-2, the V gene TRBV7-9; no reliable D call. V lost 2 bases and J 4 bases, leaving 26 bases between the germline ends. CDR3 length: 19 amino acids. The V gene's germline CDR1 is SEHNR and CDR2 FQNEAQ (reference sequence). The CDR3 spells CASSLYGRVRHGPSYGYTF. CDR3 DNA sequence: TGTGCCAGCAGCTTATACGGTCGGGTCCGCCATGGCCCTTCCTATGGCTACACCTTC.

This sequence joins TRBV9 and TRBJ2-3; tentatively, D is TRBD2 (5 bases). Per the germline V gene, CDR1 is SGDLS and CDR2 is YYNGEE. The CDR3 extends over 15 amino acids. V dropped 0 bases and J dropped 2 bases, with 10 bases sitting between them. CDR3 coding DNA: TGTGCCAGCAGCGTAGCTCACGGGGACACAGATACGCAGTATTTT. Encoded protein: CASSVAHGDTDTQYF.

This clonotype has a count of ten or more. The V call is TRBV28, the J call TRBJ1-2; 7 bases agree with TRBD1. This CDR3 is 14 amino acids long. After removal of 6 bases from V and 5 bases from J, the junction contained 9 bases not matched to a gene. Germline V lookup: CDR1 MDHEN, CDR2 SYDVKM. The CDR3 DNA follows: TGTGCCAGCAGCCTACAGGGGAGGGGGTATGGCTACACCTTC. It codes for CASSLQGRGYGYTF.

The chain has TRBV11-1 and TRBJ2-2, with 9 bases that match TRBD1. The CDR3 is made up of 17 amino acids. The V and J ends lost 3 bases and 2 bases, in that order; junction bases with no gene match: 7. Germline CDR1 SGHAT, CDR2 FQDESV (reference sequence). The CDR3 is CASSFAGDRVNTGELFF. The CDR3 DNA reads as TGTGCCAGCAGCTTTGCTGGGGACAGGGTAAACACCGGGGAGCTGTTTTTT.

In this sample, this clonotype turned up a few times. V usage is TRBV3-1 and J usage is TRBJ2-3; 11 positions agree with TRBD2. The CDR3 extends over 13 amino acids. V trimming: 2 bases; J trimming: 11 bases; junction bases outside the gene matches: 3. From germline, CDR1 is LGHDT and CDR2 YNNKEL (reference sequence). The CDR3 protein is CASSQPLAGGQYF. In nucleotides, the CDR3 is TGTGCCAGCAGCCAACCTCTAGCGGGGGGGCAGTATTTT.

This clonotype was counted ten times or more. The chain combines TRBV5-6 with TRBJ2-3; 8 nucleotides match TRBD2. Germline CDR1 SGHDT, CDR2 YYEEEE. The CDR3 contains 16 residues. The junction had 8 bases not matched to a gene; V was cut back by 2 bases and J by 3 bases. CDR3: CASSFWLSGGTDTQYF. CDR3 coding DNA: TGTGCCAGCAGCTTCTGGTTATCGGGGGGGACAGATACGCAGTATTTT.

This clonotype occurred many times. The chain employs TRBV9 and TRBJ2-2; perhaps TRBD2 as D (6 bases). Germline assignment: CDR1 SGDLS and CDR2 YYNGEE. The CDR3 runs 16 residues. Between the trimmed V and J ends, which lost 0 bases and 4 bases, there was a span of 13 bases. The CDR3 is CASSVDYGRGTGELFF. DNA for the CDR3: TGTGCCAGCAGCGTAGATTATGGGCGGGGCACCGGGGAGCTGTTTTTT.

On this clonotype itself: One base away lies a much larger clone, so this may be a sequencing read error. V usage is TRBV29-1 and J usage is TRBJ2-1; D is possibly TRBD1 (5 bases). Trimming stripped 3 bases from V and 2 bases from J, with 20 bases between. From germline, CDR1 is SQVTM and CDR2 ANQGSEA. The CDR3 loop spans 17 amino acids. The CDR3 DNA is TGCAGCGTTGAGTGGTCCCGGGCAGGACACACCTACAATGAGCAGTTCTTC. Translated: CSVEWSRAGHTYNEQFF.

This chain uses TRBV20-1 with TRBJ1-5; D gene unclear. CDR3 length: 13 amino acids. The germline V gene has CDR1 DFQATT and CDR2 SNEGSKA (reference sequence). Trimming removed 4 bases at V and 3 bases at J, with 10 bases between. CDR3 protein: CSAIWGPNQPQHF. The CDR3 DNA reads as TGCAGTGCTATATGGGGTCCCAATCAGCCCCAGCATTTT.

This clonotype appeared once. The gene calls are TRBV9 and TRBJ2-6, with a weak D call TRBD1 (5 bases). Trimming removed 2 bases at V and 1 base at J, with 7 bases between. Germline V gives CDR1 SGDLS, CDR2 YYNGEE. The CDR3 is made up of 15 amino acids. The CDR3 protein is CASSVRGSGANVLTF. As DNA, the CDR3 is TGTGCCAGCAGCGTTAGGGGATCTGGGGCCAACGTCCTGACTTTC. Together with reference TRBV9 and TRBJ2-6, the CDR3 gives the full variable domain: DSGVTQTPKHLITATGQRVTLRCSPRSGDLSVYWYQQSLDQGLQFLIQYYNGEERAKGNILERFSAQQFPDLHSELNLSSLELGDSALYFCASSVRGSGANVLTFGAGSRLTVL.

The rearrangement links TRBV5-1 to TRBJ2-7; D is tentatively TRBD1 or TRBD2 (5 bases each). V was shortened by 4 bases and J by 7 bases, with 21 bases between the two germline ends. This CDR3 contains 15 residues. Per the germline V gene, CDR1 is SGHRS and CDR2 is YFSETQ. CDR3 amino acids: CASSLSLPPEGEQYF. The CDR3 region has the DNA TGCGCCAGCAGCCTGTCCCTCCCCCCCGAGGGGGAGCAGTACTTC.

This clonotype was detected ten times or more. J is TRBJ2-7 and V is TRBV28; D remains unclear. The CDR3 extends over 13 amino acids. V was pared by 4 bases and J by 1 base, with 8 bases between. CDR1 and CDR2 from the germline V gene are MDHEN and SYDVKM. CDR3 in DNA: TGTGCCAGCAGTTCTGAGGATTCCTACGAGCAGTACTTC. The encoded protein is CASSSEDSYEQYF.

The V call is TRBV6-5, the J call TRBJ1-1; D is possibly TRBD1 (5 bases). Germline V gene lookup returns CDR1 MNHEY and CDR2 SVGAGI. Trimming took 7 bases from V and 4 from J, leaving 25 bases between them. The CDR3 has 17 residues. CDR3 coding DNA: TGTGCCAGCACTCATTCGTTCAGTGGGGCGGTGGGCACTGAAGCTTTCTTT. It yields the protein CASTHSFSGAVGTEAFF.

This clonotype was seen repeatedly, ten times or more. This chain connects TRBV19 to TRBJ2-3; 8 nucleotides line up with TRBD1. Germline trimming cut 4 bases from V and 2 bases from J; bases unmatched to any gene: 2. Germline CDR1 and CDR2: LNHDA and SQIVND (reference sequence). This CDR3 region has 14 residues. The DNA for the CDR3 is TGTGCCAGTAGTAGGACAGGGAACACAGATACGCAGTATTTT. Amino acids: CASSRTGNTDTQYF.

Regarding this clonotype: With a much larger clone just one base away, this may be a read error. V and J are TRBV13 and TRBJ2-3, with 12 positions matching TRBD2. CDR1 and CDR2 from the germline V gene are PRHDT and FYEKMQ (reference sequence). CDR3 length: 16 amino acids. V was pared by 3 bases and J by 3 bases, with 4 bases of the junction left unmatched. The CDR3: CASSFRLAGETDTQYF. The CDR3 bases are TGTGCCAGCAGCTTTAGACTAGCGGGGGAGACAGATACGCAGTATTTT.

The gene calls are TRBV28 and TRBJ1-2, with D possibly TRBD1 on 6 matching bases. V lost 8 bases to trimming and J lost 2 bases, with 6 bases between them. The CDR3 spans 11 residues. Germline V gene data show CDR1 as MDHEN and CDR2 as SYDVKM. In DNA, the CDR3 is TGTGCCAGCCAGGGGAACTATGGCTACACCTTC. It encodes CASQGNYGYTF.

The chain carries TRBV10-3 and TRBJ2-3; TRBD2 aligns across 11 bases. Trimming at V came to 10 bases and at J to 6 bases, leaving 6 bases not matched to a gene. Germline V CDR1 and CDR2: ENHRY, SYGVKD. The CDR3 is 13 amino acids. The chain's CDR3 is CATETSGTDTQYF. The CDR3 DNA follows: TGTGCCACCGAGACTAGCGGGACGGATACGCAGTATTTT.

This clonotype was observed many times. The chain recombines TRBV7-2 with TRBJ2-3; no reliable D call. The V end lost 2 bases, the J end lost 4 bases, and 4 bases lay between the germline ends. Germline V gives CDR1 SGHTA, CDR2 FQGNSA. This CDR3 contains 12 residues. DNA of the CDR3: TGTGCCAGCAGCTTAAGTGCAGATACGCAGTATTTT. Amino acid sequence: CASSLSADTQYF. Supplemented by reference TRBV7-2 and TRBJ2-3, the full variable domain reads GAGVSQSPSNKVTEKGKDVELRCDPISGHTALYWYRQSLGQGLEFLIYFQGNSAPDKSGLPSDRFSAERTGGSVSTLTIQRTQQEDSAVYLCASSLSADTQYFGPGTRLTVL.

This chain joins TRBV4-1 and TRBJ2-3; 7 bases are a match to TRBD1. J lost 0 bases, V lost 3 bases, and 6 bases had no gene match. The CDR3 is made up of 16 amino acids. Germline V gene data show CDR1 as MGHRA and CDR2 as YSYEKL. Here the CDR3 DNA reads TGCGCCAGCAGCCATCGCATGACAGGGAGCACAGATACGCAGTATTTT. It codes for CASSHRMTGSTDTQYF.

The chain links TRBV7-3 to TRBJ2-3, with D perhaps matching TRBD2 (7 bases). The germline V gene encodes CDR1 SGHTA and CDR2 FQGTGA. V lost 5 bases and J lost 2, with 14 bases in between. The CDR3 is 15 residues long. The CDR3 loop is CASSPWGGPTDTQYF. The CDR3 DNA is TGTGCCAGCAGCCCATGGGGGGGGCCCACAGATACGCAGTATTTT.

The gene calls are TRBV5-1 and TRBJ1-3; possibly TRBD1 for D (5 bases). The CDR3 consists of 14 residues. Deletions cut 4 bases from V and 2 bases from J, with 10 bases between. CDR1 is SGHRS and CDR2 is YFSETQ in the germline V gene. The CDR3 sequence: CASSEGTAGNTIYF. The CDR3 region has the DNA TGCGCCAGCAGCGAGGGGACCGCTGGAAACACCATATATTTT.

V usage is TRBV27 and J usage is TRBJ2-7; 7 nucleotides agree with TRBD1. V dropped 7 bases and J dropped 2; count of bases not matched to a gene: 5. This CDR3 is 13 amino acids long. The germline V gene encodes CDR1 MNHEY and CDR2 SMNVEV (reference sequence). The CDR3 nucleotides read TGTGCCAGCACACGACAGGGAACCTACGAGCAGTACTTC. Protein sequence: CASTRQGTYEQYF.

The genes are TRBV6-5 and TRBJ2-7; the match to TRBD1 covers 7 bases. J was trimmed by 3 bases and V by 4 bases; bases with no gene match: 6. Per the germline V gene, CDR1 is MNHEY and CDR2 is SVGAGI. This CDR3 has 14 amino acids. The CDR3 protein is CASSSPGTDYEQYF. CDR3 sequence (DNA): TGTGCCAGCAGTTCTCCCGGGACAGACTACGAGCAGTACTTC.

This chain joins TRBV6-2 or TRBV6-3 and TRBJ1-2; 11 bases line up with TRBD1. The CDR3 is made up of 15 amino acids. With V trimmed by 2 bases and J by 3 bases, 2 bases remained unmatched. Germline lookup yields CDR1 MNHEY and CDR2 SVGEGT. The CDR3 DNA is TGTGCCAGCAGTTACCGGACAGGGGGCGACTATGGCTACACCTTC. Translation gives CASSYRTGGDYGYTF.